The 32 T cell receptor beta chains listed next were all sequenced from one sample in a study of Ad26.COV2.S vaccination and SARS-CoV-2 variants. Noted treatment: about 20 received Ad26.COV2.S at low or high dose, single or two shots; roughly five received placebo; per-sample allocation not given. Repertoires come from day 63 after the first vaccine or placebo injection. Measured with immunoSEQ multiplex PCR; TCRdb has only the in-frame clones, and not every one. The table has about 320,000 clones, 90% seen once; the top ten hold about 5%. The sample consisted of peripheral blood, taken in a trial of Ad26.COV2.S vaccine versus placebo. These receptor sequences come from a person aged 18 to 59 who received the Ad26.COV2.S COVID-19 vaccine or a placebo.

The chain carries TRBV5-4 and TRBJ2-5, with unresolved D. The CDR3 length is 12 residues. V lost 5 bases and J lost 1, with 6 bases in between. From germline, CDR1 is SGHNT and CDR2 YYREEE (reference sequence). The CDR3 sequence is CASRTGQETQYF. The CDR3 bases are TGTGCCAGCAGGACGGGCCAAGAGACCCAGTACTTC.

This chain connects TRBV5-1 to TRBJ2-3; D call uncertain. Germline assignment: CDR1 SGHRS and CDR2 YFSETQ. V lost 4 bases and J lost 6, with 9 bases in between. This CDR3 contains 12 residues. In nucleotides, the CDR3 is TGCGCCAGCAGCCCCACCGAGGATACGCAGTATTTT. This codes for CASSPTEDTQYF.

This chain links TRBV19 with TRBJ1-4; D might be TRBD1 (6 bases). V was pared by 6 bases and J by 10 bases, with 15 bases between. CDR3 length: 13 amino acids. The germline V gene encodes CDR1 LNHDA and CDR2 SQIVND (reference sequence). The CDR3 nucleotides are TGTGCCAGTAGAGAGGGGGGGGAGGTAAAACTGTTTTTT. It specifies CASREGGEVKLFF.

The chain uses TRBV27 and TRBJ1-2; TRBD1 aligns across 8 bases. The CDR3 sequence is 15 residues long. The V gene end was trimmed by 5 bases and the J gene end by 4 bases; junction bases not matched to a gene: 9. In germline, CDR1 is MNHEY, CDR2 SMNVEV (reference sequence). The CDR3 here is CASSDITGQGYGYTF. CDR3 coding DNA: TGTGCCAGCAGTGACATCACCGGACAGGGCTATGGCTACACCTTC.

This chain uses TRBV5-1 with TRBJ2-2, with 9 bases identical to TRBD1. The CDR3 contains 15 residues. Germline V gene lookup returns CDR1 SGHRS and CDR2 YFSETQ. The trim removed 4 bases at V and 5 bases at J, leaving 6 bases unmatched. This CDR3 reads CASSTDRGGTGELFF. DNA for the CDR3: TGCGCCAGCAGCACGGACAGGGGAGGAACCGGGGAGCTGTTTTTT.

The rearrangement joins TRBV6-2 or TRBV6-3 to TRBJ1-2; D unclear. Trimming left V 6 bases short and J 2 bases short, with 13 bases between. The V gene's germline CDR1 is MNHEY and CDR2 SVGEGT. The CDR3 covers 14 residues. DNA of the CDR3: TGTGCCAGCAGCATATTAACAGAGAACTATGGCTACACCTTC. It yields the protein CASSILTENYGYTF.

J is TRBJ2-3 and V is TRBV24-1; TRBD2 matches at 9 bases. Unmatched junction bases numbered 7, after V lost 6 bases and J lost 1 base. From germline, CDR1 is KGHDR and CDR2 SFDVKD. The CDR3 runs to 16 residues. CDR3 protein: CATSPGLASGTDTQYF. The CDR3 coding sequence is TGTGCCACCAGTCCGGGACTAGCATCTGGCACAGATACGCAGTATTTT.

The gene calls are TRBV6-5 and TRBJ1-2, with 7 bases that match TRBD1. CDR3 length: 15 amino acids. The junction had 14 bases not matched to a gene; V was cut back by 7 bases and J by 6 bases. Germline V CDR1 and CDR2: MNHEY, SVGAGI. CDR3 nucleotide sequence: TGTGCCAGCATTCCCTTCAACAGGGGTTACGATGGCTACACCTTC. This sequence encodes CASIPFNRGYDGYTF.

J is TRBJ1-5 and V is TRBV24-1; perhaps TRBD1 as D (6 bases). Trimming removed 5 bases from V and 2 bases from J, with 9 bases in between. Germline V gene data show CDR1 as KGHDR and CDR2 as SFDVKD. The length of the CDR3 is 14 residues. The CDR3 DNA follows: TGTGCCACCAGTGGATCAGGGGGCAATCAGCCCCAGCATTTT. It is translated as CATSGSGGNQPQHF.

The J gene is TRBJ2-1, the V gene TRBV11-2; weak D call: TRBD1 (5 bases). CDR3 length: 16 residues. CDR1 is SGHAT, CDR2 FQNNGV, per germline. Deletions cut 5 bases from V and 5 bases from J, with 19 bases between. CDR3 amino acids: CASSALRVKGDNEQFF. CDR3 bases: TGTGCCAGCAGCGCCCTCCGGGTCAAAGGGGACAATGAGCAGTTCTTC.

This chain joins TRBV7-9 and TRBJ1-1, with TRBD1 matching over 8 bases. The CDR3 loop spans 15 amino acids. V gave up 6 bases and J gave up 5 bases; unmatched junction bases: 11. Germline CDR1 and CDR2: SEHNR and FQNEAQ (reference sequence). CDR3: CASSSIGTGETEAFF. In DNA form, the CDR3 reads TGTGCCAGCAGTTCTATAGGGACAGGAGAAACTGAAGCTTTCTTT.

The gene calls are TRBV5-6 and TRBJ1-2; 9 bases map to TRBD1. There are 14 residues in the CDR3. Germline lookup yields CDR1 SGHDT and CDR2 YYEEEE. The junction had 6 bases not matched to a gene; V was cut back by 4 bases and J by 5 bases. DNA for the CDR3: TGTGCCAGCAGCCAGGGACAGGGAGGTTATGGCTACACCTTC. This sequence encodes CASSQGQGGYGYTF.

The chain recombines TRBV12-3 or TRBV12-4 with TRBJ2-1, with D hard to call. Trimming removed 7 bases at V and 8 bases at J, with 9 bases between. The CDR3 consists of 11 residues. The DNA of the CDR3 is TGTGCCAGCACCCTTTATTATGAGCAGTTCTTC. Its translation: CASTLYYEQFF.

The rearrangement uses TRBV28 and TRBJ2-5; unclear D gene. Trimming pared 4 bases from V and 5 bases from J, leaving 14 bases between. Germline V lookup: CDR1 MDHEN, CDR2 SYDVKM. This CDR3 has 14 residues. The CDR3, as DNA: TGTGCCAGCAGTTCCCAGACCCTTCTGGAGACCCAGTACTTC. The encoded protein is CASSSQTLLETQYF.

The chain has TRBV7-2 and TRBJ2-5, with D tentatively TRBD1 or TRBD2 (5 bases each). V was shortened by 5 bases and J by 5 bases, with 15 bases between the two germline ends. The CDR3 is 14 amino acids. Germline V gene data show CDR1 as SGHTA and CDR2 as FQGNSA. CDR3 DNA: TGTGCCAGCAGCCCATTTAGGTGGGGGGAGACCCAGTACTTC. Amino acids: CASSPFRWGETQYF.

The chain uses TRBV30 and TRBJ1-1; the match to TRBD1 covers 8 bases. Germline assignment: CDR1 GTSNPN and CDR2 SVGIG (reference sequence). This CDR3 is built from 13 residues. The trim removed 7 bases at V and 0 bases at J, leaving 4 bases unmatched. CDR3 residues: CALETGVNTEAFF. As DNA, the CDR3 is TGTGCCTTAGAGACAGGGGTGAACACTGAAGCTTTCTTT.

The chain recombines TRBV4-3 with TRBJ1-6; 9 positions match TRBD1. Germline loops: CDR1 LGHNA, CDR2 YSLEER. The CDR3 runs to 15 residues. Trimming cost V 4 bases and J 6 bases; bases outside gene matches: 4. CDR3 nucleotide sequence: TGCGCCAGCAGCCCCGGGACAGGGACTAATTCACCCCTCCACTTT. This encodes CASSPGTGTNSPLHF.

This chain connects TRBV19 to TRBJ2-5; no clear D gene. The CDR3 has 14 residues. V lost 3 bases and J lost 2, with 10 bases in between. Germline CDR1 reads LNHDA; CDR2 reads SQIVND (reference sequence). The CDR3 nucleotides read TGTGCCAGTAGTATTCCATACAATCAAGAGACCCAGTACTTC. Translated, it gives CASSIPYNQETQYF.

This clone was recorded a few times. V and J are TRBV18 and TRBJ1-4, with D maybe TRBD1 (6 bases). The CDR3 length is 16 residues. CDR1 and CDR2 from the germline V gene are KGHSH and LQKENI. Trimming removed 1 base at V and 12 bases at J, with 21 bases between. CDR3 coding DNA: TGTGCCAGCTCACCACGCAGCCAGGGGCCCTCCGAGGAACTGTTTTTT. It codes for CASSPRSQGPSEELFF. Full variable domain (missing parts from reference TRBV18 and TRBJ1-4): NAGVMQNPRHLVRRRGQEARLRCSPMKGHSHVYWYRQLPEEGLKFMVYLQKENIIDESGMPKERFSAEFPKEGPSILRIQQVVRGDSAAYFCASSPRSQGPSEELFFGSGTQLSVL.

For this clone: This same CDR3 is encoded by further DNA sequences in the sample. The gene calls are TRBV2 and TRBJ1-4; a possible D gene is TRBD1 (5 bases). Trimming left V 6 bases short and J 5 bases short, with 13 bases between. Looked up from germline, CDR1 is SNHLY and CDR2 is FYNNEI. The CDR3 covers 14 residues. CDR3 in DNA: TGTGCCAGCAGGCGGGACTCCTCAAATGAAAAACTGTTTTTT. This gives the protein CASRRDSSNEKLFF. Full variable domain (rest looked up from reference TRBV2 and TRBJ1-4): EPEVTQTPSHQVTQMGQEVILRCVPISNHLYFYWYRQILGQKVEFLVSFYNNEISEKSEIFDDQFSVERPDGSNFTLKIRSTKLEDSAMYFCASRRDSSNEKLFFGSGTQLSVL.

V is TRBV18 and J is TRBJ1-1; unclear D gene. The germline gives CDR1 KGHSH, CDR2 LQKENI. V lost 3 bases and J lost 5, with 13 bases in between. CDR3 length equals 14 residues. CDR3 in amino acids: CASSPDAGGTEAFF. The CDR3 DNA sequence: TGTGCCAGCTCACCGGACGCGGGTGGGACTGAAGCTTTCTTT. Filled out from reference TRBV18 and TRBJ1-1, the complete variable domain reads NAGVMQNPRHLVRRRGQEARLRCSPMKGHSHVYWYRQLPEEGLKFMVYLQKENIIDESGMPKERFSAEFPKEGPSILRIQQVVRGDSAAYFCASSPDAGGTEAFFGQGTRLTVV.

The rearrangement uses TRBV5-1 and TRBJ2-7; 7 nucleotides line up with TRBD1. Germline lookup yields CDR1 SGHRS and CDR2 YFSETQ. Losses at the gene ends were 3 bases for V and 1 base for J; bases not matched to a gene: 1. This CDR3 spans 13 amino acids. This CDR3 reads CASSSTGSYEQYF. DNA of the CDR3: TGCGCCAGCAGCTCGACAGGGTCCTACGAGCAGTACTTC.

This chain connects TRBV18 to TRBJ2-5; possibly TRBD2 for D (6 bases). The V end was cut by 3 bases, the J end by 1 base, with 12 bases between. This CDR3 has 15 residues. Germline values: CDR1 KGHSH, CDR2 LQKENI. This CDR3 is CASSPETSFQETQYF. DNA of the CDR3: TGTGCCAGCTCACCCGAAACTAGCTTCCAAGAGACCCAGTACTTC.

The chain recombines TRBV7-9 with TRBJ1-1; D ambiguous. The CDR3 extends over 14 amino acids. V lost 5 bases to trimming and J lost 0 bases, with 10 bases between them. CDR1 and CDR2 (germline): SEHNR, FQNEAQ (reference sequence). CDR3 DNA sequence: TGTGCCAGCAGCGATTTCGGGCTGAACACTGAAGCTTTCTTT. This codes for CASSDFGLNTEAFF. Drawing the rest from reference TRBV7-9 and TRBJ1-1, the complete variable domain is DTGVSQNPRHKITKRGQNVTFRCDPISEHNRLYWYRQTLGQGPEFLTYFQNEAQLEKSRLLSDRFSAERPKGSFSTLEIQRTEQGDSAMYLCASSDFGLNTEAFFGQGTRLTVV.

This chain joins TRBV15 and TRBJ2-1; 8 bases are a match to TRBD2. Germline CDR1 LNHNV, CDR2 YYDKDF (reference sequence). The length of the CDR3 is 17 residues. Trimming cost V 0 bases and J 7 bases; bases outside gene matches: 11. CDR3 in amino acids: CATSRDPSGGGWNEQFF. The CDR3 bases are TGTGCCACCAGCAGAGATCCGAGCGGGGGCGGGTGGAATGAGCAGTTCTTC.

This clone was seen more than once but under ten times. The J gene is TRBJ2-5, the V gene TRBV29-1; a weak D match, TRBD1 (6 bases). Trimming pared 4 bases from V and 4 bases from J, leaving 16 bases between. The germline V gene has CDR1 SQVTM and CDR2 ANQGSEA. This CDR3 has 14 residues. CDR3 residues: CSVAAGVGAETQYF. The DNA of the CDR3 is TGCAGCGTTGCTGCAGGGGTCGGGGCAGAGACCCAGTACTTC.

This sequence joins TRBV10-3 and TRBJ1-2; D possibly corresponds to TRBD1 (5 bases). The CDR3 loop spans 15 amino acids. V lost 1 base and J 4 bases, leaving 13 bases between the germline ends. In germline, CDR1 is ENHRY, CDR2 SYGVKD. The CDR3 reads CAISEWEGEGYGYTF. The CDR3 DNA sequence: TGTGCCATCAGTGAGTGGGAAGGGGAAGGCTATGGCTACACCTTC.

This sequence joins TRBV7-9 and TRBJ2-3; TRBD1 is a possible D gene (6 bases). The CDR3 contains 13 residues. From germline, CDR1 is SEHNR and CDR2 FQNEAQ (reference sequence). V lost 7 bases and J lost 4, with 12 bases in between. The CDR3 reads CASTTYRADTQYF. CDR3 nucleotide sequence: TGTGCCAGCACCACTTACAGGGCAGATACGCAGTATTTT.

The gene calls are TRBV7-2 and TRBJ2-2; D may be TRBD1 or TRBD2 (5 bases each). The CDR3 is made up of 16 amino acids. The V end was cut by 5 bases, the J end by 2 bases, with 15 bases between. The germline gives CDR1 SGHTA, CDR2 FQGNSA. In DNA, the CDR3 is TGTGCCAGCAGCGCGCAGGGAGTAAGCAACACCGGGGAGCTGTTTTTT. Its protein product is CASSAQGVSNTGELFF.

This clone was counted once. The chain is built from TRBV3-1 (or the pseudogene TRBV3-2) and TRBJ1-1, with 10 bases that match TRBD1. The CDR3 covers 16 residues. V shed 7 bases and J 4 bases; nucleotides not matched to a gene: 12. The germline gives CDR1 LGHDT, CDR2 YNNKEL (reference sequence). CDR3 loop: CASTLDRGLWGTEAFF. The DNA for the CDR3 is TGTGCCAGCACCCTAGACAGGGGGCTTTGGGGCACTGAAGCTTTCTTT.

The rearrangement links TRBV7-8 to TRBJ1-2, with D unclear. This CDR3 is 16 amino acids long. V shed 1 base and J shed 5 bases, with 17 bases lying between them. Germline lookup yields CDR1 SGHVS and CDR2 FQNEAQ. CDR3 sequence: CASSLEGAKSLYGYTF. In DNA form, the CDR3 reads TGTGCCAGCAGCTTAGAGGGTGCGAAGTCCCTGTATGGCTACACCTTC.

The V gene is TRBV9, the J gene TRBJ1-2; D may be TRBD1 (6 bases). Trimming removed 0 bases from V and 4 bases from J, with 22 bases in between. The CDR3 covers 18 residues. In germline, CDR1 is SGDLS, CDR2 YYNGEE. The CDR3 region has the DNA TGTGCCAGCAGCGTAGCGGCAACCGTGACAGGCGACTCCTATGGCTACACCTTC. Translated: CASSVAATVTGDSYGYTF. The variable domain in full, completed from reference TRBV9 and TRBJ1-2, reads DSGVTQTPKHLITATGQRVTLRCSPRSGDLSVYWYQQSLDQGLQFLIQYYNGEERAKGNILERFSAQQFPDLHSELNLSSLELGDSALYFCASSVAATVTGDSYGYTFGSGTRLTVV.